Below are 28 T cell receptor beta chains sequenced from a single sample in a study of lymphopenia after photon versus proton radiotherapy. The repertoire was sequenced with immunoSEQ multiplex PCR; TCRdb's copy has only in-frame clones and lacks some. The sample has 25,000 to 30,000 clones, 81% seen once; the top ten hold less than 35%. Source: peripheral blood, taken from a patient treated with photon-based radiotherapy. These TCRs come from a man aged 45-65 years with gastric cancer.

This chain connects TRBV29-1 to TRBJ1-1, with D unclear. Germline-derived CDR1 and CDR2 are SQVTM and ANQGSEA. Trimming took 3 bases from V and 2 from J, leaving 10 bases between them. The CDR3 runs 13 residues. The CDR3 DNA follows: TGCAGCGTTGACCCCCCACCTAACACTGAAGCTTTCTTT. Translation gives CSVDPPPNTEAFF.

The DNA of the CDR3 is TGTGCCAGCAGCACCGACTACGAGCAGTACGTC. It encodes CASSTDYEQYV. The chain joins TRBV5-6 to TRBJ2-7; D is ambiguous. This CDR3 is built from 11 residues. V lost 4 bases, J lost 3 bases, and 5 bases lay in between. The germline V gene encodes CDR1 SGHDT and CDR2 YYEEEE.

The rearrangement uses TRBV11-2 and TRBJ1-6; D unresolved. Trimming pared 5 bases from V and 10 bases from J, leaving 6 bases between. Germline values: CDR1 SGHAT, CDR2 FQNNGV. This CDR3 is built from 11 residues. The CDR3 DNA is TGTGCCAGCAGCCAACAGTCACCCCTCCACTTT. Translation gives CASSQQSPLHF.

This rearrangement joins TRBV2 to TRBJ1-6, with a possible D match to TRBD1 (6 bases). Trimming left V 7 bases short and J 7 bases short, with 14 bases between. The germline gives CDR1 SNHLY, CDR2 FYNNEI. The CDR3 loop spans 14 amino acids. In DNA, the CDR3 is TGTGCCAGCAACGGACAGAGTTCCAATTCACCCCTCCACTTT. Encoded protein: CASNGQSSNSPLHF.

With respect to this clone: This same CDR3 is encoded by further DNA sequences in the sample. This chain joins TRBV2 and TRBJ2-6, with a weak D call TRBD1 (6 bases). V lost 9 bases, J lost 0 bases, and 9 bases lay in between. The CDR3 length is 14 residues. The V gene's germline CDR1 is SNHLY and CDR2 FYNNEI. CDR3 sequence reads: CASGQSSGANVLTF. The CDR3 nucleotides are TGTGCCAGTGGACAGAGCTCTGGGGCCAACGTCCTGACTTTC.

Regarding this clone: Other DNA sequences in the same sample also yield this CDR3. The CDR3 loop reads CASSQLEGRGGYTF. The CDR3 DNA reads TGCGCCAGCAGCCAATTAGAAGGGCGGGGGGGCTACACCTTC. The J gene is TRBJ1-2, the V gene TRBV4-1; possibly TRBD1 for D (5 bases). Trimming stripped 2 bases from V and 8 bases from J, with 15 bases between. The CDR3 is 14 residues long. Germline loops: CDR1 MGHRA, CDR2 YSYEKL.

This sequence joins TRBV5-4 and TRBJ1-3; TRBD1 might be the D (5 bases). The length of the CDR3 is 17 residues. Looked up from germline, CDR1 is SGHNT and CDR2 is YYREEE (reference sequence). V was pared by 3 bases and J by 0 bases, with 16 bases between. In nucleotides, the CDR3 is TGTGCCAGCAGCTCACCGGGACGGCTGAGCTCTGGAAACACCATATATTTT. Encoded protein: CASSSPGRLSSGNTIYF.

The rearrangement uses TRBV4-2 and TRBJ2-6; no clear D gene. This CDR3 has 16 amino acids. Germline CDR1 is LGHNA and CDR2 is YNFKEQ. V was cut by 0 bases and J by 0 bases, with 6 bases left in between. The CDR3 is CASSQEGYSGANVLTF. CDR3 coding DNA: TGTGCCAGCAGCCAAGAAGGCTACTCTGGGGCCAACGTCCTGACTTTC.

The V and J genes are TRBV6-1 and TRBJ1-1; no definite D call. Trimming pared 0 bases from V and 4 bases from J, leaving 12 bases between. Germline assignment: CDR1 MNHNS and CDR2 SASEGT. This CDR3 is 15 amino acids long. CDR3 loop: CASSEAVRRSTEAFF. The CDR3 DNA reads as TGTGCCAGCAGTGAAGCGGTACGCAGGAGCACTGAAGCTTTCTTT.

The chain links TRBV30 to TRBJ2-4, with 10 bases fitting TRBD2. This CDR3 has 18 residues. The germline V gene encodes CDR1 GTSNPN and CDR2 SVGIG (reference sequence). The trim removed 0 bases at V and 0 bases at J, leaving 8 bases unmatched. CDR3 in amino acids: CAWSVMLAGVLAKNIQYF. DNA of the CDR3: TGTGCCTGGAGTGTAATGCTAGCGGGGGTATTAGCCAAAAACATTCAGTACTTC.

This chain connects TRBV11-2 to TRBJ1-2, with D uncertain. Germline V CDR1 and CDR2: SGHAT, FQNNGV. V lost 1 base to trimming and J lost 1 base, with 7 bases between them. The CDR3 consists of 14 residues. Here the CDR3 DNA reads TGTGCCAGCAGCTTAGGGGGTGTTAACTATGGCTACACCTTC. Its translation: CASSLGGVNYGYTF.

This chain connects TRBV7-3 to TRBJ1-1; D is unresolved. This CDR3 spans 13 amino acids. Trimming took 5 bases from V and 0 from J, leaving 7 bases between them. The V gene's germline CDR1 is SGHTA and CDR2 FQGTGA. The CDR3, as DNA: TGTGCCAGCAGCCAACTTATGAACACTGAAGCTTTCTTT. Protein product: CASSQLMNTEAFF.

The V and J genes are TRBV7-2 and TRBJ2-3; 8 nucleotides match TRBD1. From germline, CDR1 is SGHTA and CDR2 FQGNSA. V gave up 5 bases and J gave up 4 bases; unmatched junction bases: 11. CDR3 length: 16 residues. The CDR3, as DNA: TGTGCCAGCAGCCCGGACAGGGACGGTCGCGCAGATACGCAGTATTTT. This codes for CASSPDRDGRADTQYF.

V usage is TRBV5-6 and J usage is TRBJ2-3; TRBD2 aligns across 7 bases. This CDR3 spans 16 amino acids. The germline gives CDR1 SGHDT, CDR2 YYEEEE. V dropped 4 bases and J dropped 8; count of bases not matched to a gene: 16. The CDR3 nucleotides read TGTGCCAGCAGCACCCCCGGGCTAGCGGAGGAAGGTACGCAGTATTTT. Its translation is CASSTPGLAEEGTQYF.

The chain employs TRBV2 and TRBJ2-3; maybe TRBD1 (6 bases). CDR1 SNHLY and CDR2 FYNNEI come from the germline V gene. The CDR3 extends over 15 amino acids. Trimming stripped 7 bases from V and 4 bases from J, with 18 bases between. The CDR3 reads CASTERQGMSDTQYF. For the CDR3, the DNA is TGTGCCAGCACAGAAAGGCAGGGGATGTCAGATACGCAGTATTTT.

This chain joins TRBV5-4 and TRBJ2-7; no firm D call. V was trimmed by 5 bases and J by 2 bases, leaving 17 bases between them. Germline V gives CDR1 SGHNT, CDR2 YYREEE (reference sequence). The CDR3 extends over 15 amino acids. The CDR3 nucleotides read TGTGCCAGCAGTTTCGGAAGGGCGCCTCCCTACGAGCAGTACGTC. Residues: CASSFGRAPPYEQYV.

The chain recombines TRBV11-1 with TRBJ2-5; 9 nucleotides align to TRBD2. The CDR3 runs to 19 residues. Per the germline V gene, CDR1 is SGHAT and CDR2 is FQDESV (reference sequence). Germline trimming cut 1 base from V and 4 bases from J; bases unmatched to any gene: 16. CDR3 DNA sequence: TGTGCCAGCAGCTTAGTCGCGGGAGGGGGCAGGGGGGTGAGAGAGACCCAGTACTTC. It specifies CASSLVAGGGRGVRETQYF.

CDR3 sequence (DNA): TGTGCCAGCAGCCCAAGGCCGGGGGTCCAGGACGAGCAGTACTTC. Its translation is CASSPRPGVQDEQYF. The rearrangement uses TRBV13 and TRBJ2-7; tentative D call: TRBD2 (6 bases). Trimming removed 5 bases from V and 5 bases from J, with 19 bases in between. CDR1 is PRHDT, CDR2 FYEKMQ, per germline (reference sequence). The CDR3 is 15 residues long.

This clone was picked up a small number of times. The chain carries TRBV2 and TRBJ2-5; 9 bases are a match to TRBD2. This CDR3 is 16 amino acids long. V dropped 0 bases and J dropped 2; count of bases not matched to a gene: 4. Germline lookup yields CDR1 SNHLY and CDR2 FYNNEI. The CDR3 protein is CASSEAQAGGQETQYF. CDR3 DNA: TGTGCCAGCAGTGAAGCACAAGCGGGGGGTCAAGAGACCCAGTACTTC.

Comment on this clone: Distinct nucleotide sequences in the sample also encode this CDR3. V usage is TRBV18 and J usage is TRBJ1-1, with D uncertain. The germline V gene encodes CDR1 KGHSH and CDR2 LQKENI. The CDR3 sequence is 13 residues long. The V end lost 6 bases, the J end lost 7 bases, and 15 bases lay between the germline ends. CDR3 protein: CASSPPVGREAFF. The CDR3 nucleotides are TGTGCCAGCTCCCCCCCGGTCGGACGTGAAGCTTTCTTT.

CDR3 protein: CASSESASAQETQYF. The CDR3 DNA reads as TGCGCCAGCAGTGAGTCGGCCTCGGCCCAAGAGACCCAGTACTTC. V gene TRBV10-1 combines with J gene TRBJ2-5, with D unclear. The CDR3 has 15 residues. V gave up 0 bases and J gave up 1 base, with 9 bases separating them. Germline V CDR1 and CDR2: WNHNN, SYGVQD (reference sequence).

The chain uses TRBV6-4 and TRBJ2-2, with 7 bases fitting TRBD1. The J segment lost 3 bases and the V segment lost 2 bases, leaving 0 bases of the junction unmatched. In germline, CDR1 is MRHNA, CDR2 SNTAGT. The length of the CDR3 is 14 residues. The CDR3 region is CASSDQGDTGELFF. CDR3 bases: TGTGCCAGCAGTGACCAGGGGGACACCGGGGAGCTGTTTTTT.

This clone is medium-sized by share. The chain combines TRBV30 with TRBJ2-7; 7 bases map to TRBD1. The germline V gene encodes CDR1 GTSNPN and CDR2 SVGIG (reference sequence). The V and J ends lost 8 bases and 1 base, in that order; junction bases with no gene match: 11. This CDR3 is built from 14 residues. CDR3 residues: CAVSRGTGSYEQYV. The CDR3 DNA follows: TGTGCCGTCTCCAGGGGGACCGGGTCCTACGAGCAGTACGTC.

The rearrangement links TRBV7-9 to TRBJ2-5; tentative D call: TRBD2 (6 bases). The CDR3 covers 12 residues. The germline gives CDR1 SEHNR, CDR2 FQNEAQ (reference sequence). V lost 6 bases to trimming and J lost 4 bases, with 9 bases between them. In DNA, the CDR3 is TGTGCCAGCAGACTAGCCGGAGAGACCCAGTACTTC. Its protein is CASRLAGETQYF. Looking up the rest from reference TRBV7-9 and TRBJ2-5 gives the full variable domain: DTGVSQNPRHKITKRGQNVTFRCDPISEHNRLYWYRQTLGQGPEFLTYFQNEAQLEKSRLLSDRFSAERPKGSFSTLEIQRTEQGDSAMYLCASRLAGETQYFGPGTRLLVL.

The chain recombines TRBV7-2 with TRBJ2-3; the D is unclear. The germline gives CDR1 SGHTA, CDR2 FQGNSA. The CDR3 contains 15 residues. V lost 1 base to trimming and J lost 3 bases, with 11 bases between them. The CDR3 nucleotides read TGTGCCAGCAGCTTAGGCCCTTTTCAGACAGATACGCAGTATTTT. Its translation is CASSLGPFQTDTQYF. Full variable domain (missing parts from reference TRBV7-2 and TRBJ2-3): GAGVSQSPSNKVTEKGKDVELRCDPISGHTALYWYRQSLGQGLEFLIYFQGNSAPDKSGLPSDRFSAERTGGSVSTLTIQRTQQEDSAVYLCASSLGPFQTDTQYFGPGTRLTVL.

J is TRBJ2-3 and V is TRBV13; no clear D gene. From germline, CDR1 is PRHDT and CDR2 FYEKMQ (reference sequence). The V end lost 2 bases, the J end lost 3 bases, and 6 bases lay between the germline ends. This CDR3 comprises 13 residues. CDR3 in amino acids: CASSLRVTDTQYF. The CDR3 DNA sequence: TGTGCCAGCAGCTTAAGGGTTACAGATACGCAGTATTTT.

The chain carries TRBV19 and TRBJ2-3, with 7 positions matching TRBD1. V gave up 5 bases and J gave up 1 base; unmatched junction bases: 6. Germline V gene data show CDR1 as LNHDA and CDR2 as SQIVND (reference sequence). The CDR3 has 15 residues. The CDR3: CASSGGQRRTDTQYF. The CDR3 DNA follows: TGTGCCAGTAGTGGGGGACAGAGACGCACAGATACGCAGTATTTT.

The J gene is TRBJ2-2, the V gene TRBV5-6; D is ambiguous. Trimming took off 4 bases at V and 1 base at J, with 14 bases between the two ends. Germline CDR1 is SGHDT and CDR2 is YYEEEE. The CDR3 is 16 amino acids. The CDR3 region has the DNA TGTGCCAGCAGCCTAGGACGGACCCTGAACACCGGGGAGCTGTTTTTT. Amino acids: CASSLGRTLNTGELFF.